These 21 T cell receptor beta chains came from one sample sequenced in a study of blood T cells in healthy people across ages. A sample-barcoded 5' primer and a J-beta primer mix were used in a second PCR of roughly 7 to 12 cycles. TCRdb passed the 5' RACE reads through MiXCR, listing each CDR3 protein once. Found here are about 800,000 distinct CDR3 sequences, 55% to 70% of them singletons; the top ten hold 20% to 25%. Material: blood. Receptors were obtained from a man aged 25 to 40 in good health.

This clonotype was seen at least ten times. The V call is TRBV29-1, the J call TRBJ2-7; tentative D call: TRBD1 (5 bases). Germline CDR1 is SQVTM and CDR2 is ANQGSEA. Trimming pared 3 bases from V and 6 bases from J, leaving 9 bases between. This CDR3 has 11 residues. The CDR3 region has the DNA TGCAGCGTTGAGGGGCCCTCCGAGCAGTACTTC. Protein sequence: CSVEGPSEQYF.

The chain links TRBV28 to TRBJ2-7; tentatively, D is TRBD1 (6 bases). This CDR3 spans 14 amino acids. V was trimmed by 6 bases and J by 6 bases, leaving 18 bases between them. CDR1 is MDHEN, CDR2 SYDVKM, per germline. The CDR3 loop is CASSLQGYRGEQYF. CDR3 DNA: TGTGCCAGCAGCTTACAGGGTTATAGGGGCGAGCAGTACTTC.

This rearrangement joins TRBV29-1 to TRBJ2-6; D unresolved. Deletions cut 7 bases from V and 0 bases from J, with 7 bases between. The length of the CDR3 is 13 residues. Germline CDR1 SQVTM, CDR2 ANQGSEA. The CDR3 sequence is CSAHNSGANVLTF. Here the CDR3 DNA reads TGCAGCGCCCACAACTCTGGGGCCAACGTCCTGACTTTC.

The rearrangement links TRBV20-1 to TRBJ2-1; tentative D call: TRBD2 (6 bases). Germline V gene data show CDR1 as DFQATT and CDR2 as SNEGSKA (reference sequence). The CDR3 covers 18 residues. V shed 3 bases and J shed 9 bases, with 30 bases lying between them. The CDR3 bases are TGCAGTGCTAGTAGCCCAAGTGCTAAGGGGACTCCCACCGGTGAGCAGTTCTTC. Protein: CSASSPSAKGTPTGEQFF.

This chain connects TRBV9 to TRBJ2-3; no clear D. The CDR3 length is 16 residues. Trimming took 2 bases from V and 11 from J, leaving 24 bases between them. Germline assignment: CDR1 SGDLS and CDR2 YYNGEE. The CDR3 DNA reads TGTGCCAGCAGCGTCGGGCCCGACTTAACTCAAAGCAAGCAGTATTTT. This codes for CASSVGPDLTQSKQYF.

The V gene is TRBV5-1, the J gene TRBJ2-2, with D perhaps being TRBD1 or TRBD2 (5 bases each). V was cut by 2 bases and J by 2 bases, with 10 bases left in between. Germline V gene sequence: CDR1 SGHRS, CDR2 YFSETQ. The CDR3 consists of 15 residues. The chain's CDR3 is CASSLGDLNTGELFF. Here the CDR3 DNA reads TGCGCCAGCAGCTTAGGGGACCTCAACACCGGGGAGCTGTTTTTT.

The chain carries TRBV29-1 and TRBJ1-4; 11 bases are shared with TRBD1. CDR1 SQVTM and CDR2 ANQGSEA come from the germline V gene. The junction had 1 base not matched to a gene; V was cut back by 5 bases and J by 8 bases. The CDR3 loop spans 12 amino acids. The DNA for the CDR3 is TGCAGCGTTAGGACAGGGGGCGAAAAACTGTTTTTT. This translates into CSVRTGGEKLFF.

The chain joins TRBV20-1 to TRBJ2-1; TRBD2 might be the D (6 bases). There are 15 residues in the CDR3. Germline V CDR1 and CDR2: DFQATT, SNEGSKA (reference sequence). V lost 1 base to trimming and J lost 8 bases, with 18 bases between them. CDR3 region: CSARATRGGFDEQFF. CDR3 sequence (DNA): TGCAGTGCTAGAGCCACCCGAGGAGGGTTCGATGAGCAGTTCTTC.

The rearrangement links TRBV7-2 to TRBJ2-7, with 14 bases matching TRBD2. There are 15 residues in the CDR3. CDR1 and CDR2 (germline): SGHTA, FQGNSA. J lost 0 bases, V lost 5 bases, and 0 bases had no gene match. CDR3 loop: CASSGTSGSSYEQYF. The CDR3 nucleotides read TGTGCCAGCAGCGGGACTAGCGGGAGCTCCTACGAGCAGTACTTC. The full variable domain, completed using reference TRBV7-2 and TRBJ2-7, is GAGVSQSPSNKVTEKGKDVELRCDPISGHTALYWYRQSLGQGLEFLIYFQGNSAPDKSGLPSDRFSAERTGGSVSTLTIQRTQQEDSAVYLCASSGTSGSSYEQYFGPGTRLTVT.

This chain links TRBV20-1 with TRBJ2-2, with D tentatively TRBD2 (6 bases). The V end lost 6 bases, the J end lost 4 bases, and 15 bases lay between the germline ends. Germline CDR1 and CDR2: DFQATT and SNEGSKA (reference sequence). The CDR3 has 14 amino acids. The CDR3 coding sequence is TGCAGTGCCCGAGGGAGGATATTCACCGGGGAGCTGTTTTTT. Translation: CSARGRIFTGELFF.

The rearrangement joins TRBV12-3 or TRBV12-4 to TRBJ2-2, with D tentatively TRBD1 (5 bases). The CDR3 sequence is 12 residues long. V was clipped by 11 bases and J by 0 bases, with 7 bases between them. CDR3 residues: CAVDTNTGELFF. The CDR3 DNA is TGTGCCGTGGACACGAACACCGGGGAGCTGTTTTTT.

The J gene is TRBJ2-5, the V gene TRBV24-1; 9 nucleotides align to TRBD2. V shed 9 bases and J 11 bases; nucleotides not matched to a gene: 18. From germline, CDR1 is KGHDR and CDR2 SFDVKD. The CDR3 is 15 residues long. The DNA of the CDR3 is TGTGCCACCGAGAAATTAGCGGGAGACGCCAATGAGCAGTACTTC. Translated: CATEKLAGDANEQYF.

This chain joins TRBV5-1 and TRBJ2-6; D is perhaps TRBD1 (6 bases). Germline assignment: CDR1 SGHRS and CDR2 YFSETQ. The CDR3 is 17 amino acids. V lost 3 bases, J lost 0 bases, and 13 bases lay in between. The DNA for the CDR3 is TGCGCCAGCAGCTCCAATACAGGGAGCTCTGGGGCCAACGTCCTGACTTTC. Encoded protein: CASSSNTGSSGANVLTF.

In its sample, this clonotype was seen a few times. The chain joins TRBV28 to TRBJ2-5; 8 bases align to TRBD2. V shed 6 bases and J 3 bases; nucleotides not matched to a gene: 9. CDR3 length: 15 residues. The germline V gene has CDR1 MDHEN and CDR2 SYDVKM. This CDR3 reads CASRISAGAEETQYF. CDR3 DNA sequence: TGTGCCAGCAGAATATCAGCGGGAGCGGAAGAGACCCAGTACTTC.

This clonotype was picked up a small number of times. The rearrangement joins TRBV15 to TRBJ2-1, with D maybe TRBD2 (6 bases). The V gene lost 6 bases and the J gene lost 10 bases, with 13 bases spanning the gap. This CDR3 spans 12 amino acids. Germline lookup yields CDR1 LNHNV and CDR2 YYDKDF (reference sequence). CDR3 sequence reads: CATRRGLSEQFF. The CDR3 DNA follows: TGTGCCACCAGGAGGGGACTCTCGGAGCAGTTCTTC.

CDR3 sequence reads: CSAYSGGLYNEQFF. For the CDR3, the DNA is TGCAGTGCTTATAGCGGGGGATTATACAATGAGCAGTTCTTC. The chain combines TRBV20-1 with TRBJ2-1, with 9 bases fitting TRBD2. Germline CDR1 and CDR2: DFQATT and SNEGSKA (reference sequence). V was clipped by 5 bases and J by 4 bases; unmatched bases: 6. This CDR3 is built from 14 residues.

A few counts support this clonotype. The chain employs TRBV12-3 or TRBV12-4 and TRBJ2-4; 10 nucleotides align to TRBD1. This CDR3 has 15 amino acids. With 5 bases clipped from V and 13 bases from J, the junction kept 14 bases outside the gene matches. CDR3 nucleotides: TGTGCCAGCAGTCCACGGGGGACAGGGGTGGGAGAGCAGTACTTC. Residues: CASSPRGTGVGEQYF.

In its sample, this clonotype was seen a few times. This chain links TRBV12-3 or TRBV12-4 with TRBJ2-5, with D possibly called TRBD1 or TRBD2 (5 bases each). Trimming took off 5 bases at V and 11 bases at J, with 21 bases between the two ends. The CDR3 runs to 14 residues. CDR3 amino acids: CASSRGPADGEQYF. The DNA of the CDR3 is TGTGCCAGCAGTCGGGGCCCCGCCGACGGTGAGCAGTACTTC.

This rearrangement joins TRBV9 to TRBJ2-3; 7 bases map to TRBD2. This CDR3 spans 16 amino acids. The germline CDR1 and CDR2 sequences are SGDLS and YYNGEE. With 3 bases clipped from V and 3 bases from J, the junction kept 10 bases outside the gene matches. This CDR3 reads CASSGGGGSWTDTQYF. Written as DNA, the CDR3 is TGTGCCAGCAGCGGGGGTGGCGGGAGTTGGACAGATACGCAGTATTTT.

This chain connects TRBV4-2 to TRBJ2-2, with no clear D. This CDR3 is built from 14 residues. Per the germline V gene, CDR1 is LGHNA and CDR2 is YNFKEQ. V dropped 0 bases and J dropped 4 bases, with 6 bases sitting between them. Here the CDR3 reads CASSQEVGTGELFF. CDR3 nucleotide sequence: TGTGCCAGCAGCCAAGAGGTGGGCACCGGGGAGCTGTTTTTT.

The chain recombines TRBV7-9 with TRBJ1-6; weak D call: TRBD1 (5 bases). Looked up from germline, CDR1 is SEHNR and CDR2 is FQNEAQ (reference sequence). This CDR3 contains 15 residues. V was cut by 8 bases and J by 4 bases, with 15 bases left in between. In nucleotides, the CDR3 is TGTGCCAGCGTCTCGAGTGGGGGATATAATTCACCCCTCCACTTT. Its protein is CASVSSGGYNSPLHF.